A single sample gave rise to the 32 T cell receptor beta chains below, sequenced in a study of blood T cell repertoires in COVID-19. The assay was immunoSEQ multiplex PCR, and TCRdb's table has in-frame clones only and misses some. The sample holds under 300,000 clones, approximately 85% seen once. Source material: peripheral blood. These TCRs come from a man older than 75 with acute or convalescent COVID-19.

The CDR3 region is CASRSLTGANVLTF. The CDR3 coding sequence is TGTGCCAGCAGATCACTTACTGGGGCCAACGTCCTGACTTTC. The chain joins TRBV6-5 to TRBJ2-6; D is undetermined. The V end was cut by 6 bases, the J end by 2 bases, with 8 bases between. The CDR3 has 14 residues. Germline values: CDR1 MNHEY, CDR2 SVGAGI.

This clone was seen a handful of times. V is TRBV27 and J is TRBJ1-2, with TRBD1 identical over 12 bases. The CDR3 totals 19 residues. Germline trimming cut 4 bases from V and 6 bases from J; bases unmatched to any gene: 18. The germline gives CDR1 MNHEY, CDR2 SMNVEV (reference sequence). Written as DNA, the CDR3 is TGTGCCAGCAGTTCGTCTACCGGGACAGGGGGCGGTAGACGCGATGGCTACACCTTC. This codes for CASSSSTGTGGGRRDGYTF.

The V call is TRBV28, the J call TRBJ1-2; tentative D call: TRBD1 (6 bases). Between the trimmed V and J ends, which lost 2 bases and 6 bases, there was a span of 19 bases. Germline V lookup: CDR1 MDHEN, CDR2 SYDVKM. CDR3 length: 16 amino acids. The CDR3 loop reads CASSLGGPGRGHGYTF. For the CDR3, the DNA is TGTGCCAGCAGTTTAGGTGGCCCAGGGCGGGGGCATGGCTACACCTTC.

The chain joins TRBV25-1 to TRBJ1-6; D is perhaps TRBD1 (6 bases). V lost 3 bases to trimming and J lost 7 bases, with 13 bases between them. The CDR3 spans 15 residues. Germline V lookup: CDR1 MGHDK, CDR2 SYGVNS. The CDR3 region is CASSDFTGPNSPLHF. For the CDR3, the DNA is TGTGCCAGCAGTGATTTCACAGGGCCGAATTCACCCCTCCACTTT.

The chain uses TRBV5-6 and TRBJ1-6, with 8 bases that match TRBD1. CDR3 length: 15 amino acids. The germline V gene encodes CDR1 SGHDT and CDR2 YYEEEE. Losses at the gene ends were 2 bases for V and 10 bases for J; bases not matched to a gene: 8. CDR3 DNA: TGTGCCAGCAGCTTAAGACGGACAGGGCTATCACCCCTCCACTTT. Its translation: CASSLRRTGLSPLHF.

This rearrangement joins TRBV11-3 to TRBJ2-2, with 11 bases that match TRBD2. Per the germline V gene, CDR1 is SGHNT and CDR2 is YENEEA. This CDR3 is built from 16 residues. With V trimmed by 4 bases and J by 4 bases, 5 bases remained unmatched. DNA for the CDR3: TGTGCCAGCAGCTCCTTTGGGACTAGCGGCACCGGGGAGCTGTTTTTT. Translation gives CASSSFGTSGTGELFF.

This clone was seen just once. V is TRBV6-5 and J is TRBJ2-2; D possibly corresponds to TRBD2 (5 bases). Germline CDR1 is MNHEY and CDR2 is SVGAGI. V lost 6 bases to trimming and J lost 7 bases, with 6 bases between them. The CDR3 contains 11 residues. The CDR3 DNA reads as TGTGCCAGCAGGAGCGGCGGGGAGCTGTTTTTT. Protein product: CASRSGGELFF.

V gene TRBV3-1 (or the pseudogene TRBV3-2) combines with J gene TRBJ2-2; perhaps TRBD1 as D (6 bases). Germline assignment: CDR1 LGHDT and CDR2 YNNKEL (reference sequence). Trimming pared 2 bases from V and 2 bases from J, leaving 15 bases between. This CDR3 spans 17 amino acids. The CDR3 region is CASSQPSGTLNTGELFF. CDR3 nucleotide sequence: TGTGCCAGCAGCCAACCTTCCGGGACACTTAACACCGGGGAGCTGTTTTTT.

This clone came up a few times. The J gene is TRBJ1-1, the V gene TRBV14, with 8 bases lining up with TRBD1. V gave up 4 bases and J gave up 4 bases; unmatched junction bases: 11. Germline assignment: CDR1 SGHDN and CDR2 FVKESK. The CDR3 has 16 residues. The CDR3 is CASSLQGAGMVTEAFF. CDR3 nucleotides: TGTGCCAGCAGCCTCCAGGGGGCAGGCATGGTCACTGAAGCTTTCTTT.

This sequence joins TRBV28 and TRBJ1-2; D unclear. CDR3 length: 13 amino acids. CDR1 and CDR2 (germline): MDHEN, SYDVKM. V dropped 10 bases and J dropped 0 bases, with 12 bases sitting between them. CDR3: CATHRPANYGYTF. The CDR3 nucleotides are TGTGCCACCCACCGTCCGGCTAACTATGGCTACACCTTC.

V gene TRBV3-1 (or the pseudogene TRBV3-2) combines with J gene TRBJ1-1; possible D gene TRBD1, 5 bases. This CDR3 has 14 amino acids. Germline CDR1 LGHDT, CDR2 YNNKEL (reference sequence). Trimming removed 4 bases from V and 0 bases from J, with 9 bases in between. The CDR3 bases are TGTGCCAGCAGCCTCGGACAAATGAACACTGAAGCTTTCTTT. As protein: CASSLGQMNTEAFF.

On this clone itself: Other nucleotide sequences from this sample produce the same CDR3. CDR3 coding DNA: TGTGCCAGCAGCCAAGTTACAGGAGAAGCTTTCTTT. It is translated as CASSQVTGEAFF. This chain joins TRBV4-2 and TRBJ1-1; possible D gene TRBD1, 5 bases. CDR1 is LGHNA, CDR2 YNFKEQ, per germline. The germline V and J ends were trimmed by 1 base and 8 bases, with 8 bases remaining between them. The CDR3 has 12 residues.

This clone was seen a handful of times. The V gene is TRBV6-4, the J gene TRBJ1-5; D gene ambiguous. The CDR3 sequence is 14 residues long. The V gene lost 0 bases and the J gene lost 7 bases, with 10 bases spanning the gap. CDR1 MRHNA and CDR2 SNTAGT come from the germline V gene. DNA for the CDR3: TGTGCCAGCAGTGACTCGAACTCGGGGCAGCCCCAGCATTTT. Translation gives CASSDSNSGQPQHF.

This chain links TRBV9 with TRBJ2-1; 7 nucleotides match TRBD2. The V gene's germline CDR1 is SGDLS and CDR2 YYNGEE. CDR3 length: 17 residues. Trimming removed 0 bases from V and 0 bases from J; junction bases left unmatched: 6. CDR3 DNA: TGTGCCAGCAGCGTAGCTCGAACGGGAGGCTCCTACAATGAGCAGTTCTTC. Its protein product is CASSVARTGGSYNEQFF.

The chain joins TRBV27 to TRBJ2-3; D unclear. Germline CDR1 and CDR2: MNHEY and SMNVEV (reference sequence). The CDR3 consists of 12 residues. Trimming cost V 5 bases and J 2 bases, with 5 bases left between them. The DNA of the CDR3 is TGTGCCAGCAGTCCCTACACAGATACGCAGTATTTT. It yields the protein CASSPYTDTQYF.

J is TRBJ1-5 and V is TRBV10-3; D is possibly TRBD1 (6 bases). CDR3 size: 16 residues. The germline V gene encodes CDR1 ENHRY and CDR2 SYGVKD. V lost 0 bases, J lost 8 bases, and 17 bases lay in between. CDR3 region: CAISESGAGRGEPQHF. The CDR3 coding sequence is TGTGCCATCAGTGAGTCGGGGGCAGGGAGGGGAGAGCCCCAGCATTTT.

In regard to this clone: Different DNA sequences within this sample yield the same CDR3. The chain has TRBV18 and TRBJ1-5, with 9 nucleotides matching TRBD1. V shed 6 bases, J shed 5 bases, and the junction held 5 bases outside the gene matches. CDR3 length: 14 amino acids. CDR1 is KGHSH, CDR2 LQKENI, per germline. DNA of the CDR3: TGTGCCAGCTCGCCTACAGGGGGCGATCAGCCCCAGCATTTT. Its protein is CASSPTGGDQPQHF. The complete variable domain, with remaining parts taken from reference TRBV18 and TRBJ1-5, reads NAGVMQNPRHLVRRRGQEARLRCSPMKGHSHVYWYRQLPEEGLKFMVYLQKENIIDESGMPKERFSAEFPKEGPSILRIQQVVRGDSAAYFCASSPTGGDQPQHFGDGTRLSIL.

The genes are TRBV28 and TRBJ1-4; perhaps TRBD1 as D (6 bases). The germline V gene encodes CDR1 MDHEN and CDR2 SYDVKM. V lost 5 bases and J lost 7, with 17 bases in between. The CDR3 covers 15 residues. The CDR3 nucleotides read TGTGCCAGCAGTCCGCCAGGGGTTGTGTTTGAAAAACTGTTTTTT. As protein: CASSPPGVVFEKLFF.

J is TRBJ2-7 and V is TRBV6-5; TRBD1 agrees at 7 bases. Trimming took 6 bases from V and 6 from J; bases not matched to a gene: 2. The length of the CDR3 is 11 residues. Germline values: CDR1 MNHEY, CDR2 SVGAGI. The CDR3 spells CASRDRFEQYF. The CDR3 bases are TGTGCCAGCAGGGACAGGTTCGAGCAGTACTTC.

The chain couples TRBV25-1 to TRBJ1-1; D is undetermined. Trimming cost V 4 bases and J 4 bases, with 13 bases left between them. The CDR3 has 14 amino acids. Germline V CDR1 and CDR2: MGHDK, SYGVNS. The CDR3 protein is CASSGLGSGTEAFF. CDR3 nucleotide sequence: TGTGCCAGCAGTGGACTTGGATCTGGCACTGAAGCTTTCTTT.

This clone was found a few times. CDR3: CSVARGSYGYTF. The CDR3 DNA sequence: TGCAGCGTTGCCAGGGGATCTTATGGCTACACCTTC. J is TRBJ1-2 and V is TRBV29-1; a possible D gene is TRBD1 (6 bases). Trimming took off 4 bases at V and 5 bases at J, with 11 bases between the two ends. Per the germline V gene, CDR1 is SQVTM and CDR2 is ANQGSEA. The CDR3 is 12 amino acids. Full variable domain (rest looked up from reference TRBV29-1 and TRBJ1-2): SAVISQKPSRDICQRGTSLTIQCQVDSQVTMMFWYRQQPGQSLTLIATANQGSEATYESGFVIDKFPISRPNLTFSTLTVSNMSPEDSSIYLCSVARGSYGYTFGSGTRLTVV.

This clone was observed a single time. V gene TRBV4-1 combines with J gene TRBJ2-7; possibly TRBD2 for D (6 bases). Germline V gives CDR1 MGHRA, CDR2 YSYEKL. The germline V and J ends were trimmed by 3 bases and 0 bases, with 12 bases remaining between them. CDR3 length equals 15 residues. The CDR3 here is CASSQYAGSSYEQYF. The CDR3, as DNA: TGCGCCAGCAGCCAGTATGCCGGGAGCTCCTACGAGCAGTACTTC.

The V call is TRBV18, the J call TRBJ1-1, with D unresolved. Germline V gene lookup returns CDR1 KGHSH and CDR2 LQKENI. Deletions cut 5 bases from V and 5 bases from J, with 12 bases between. This CDR3 is built from 13 residues. The CDR3 loop is CASSTTVWTEAFF. CDR3 nucleotides: TGTGCCAGCTCAACAACAGTCTGGACTGAAGCTTTCTTT.

The J gene is TRBJ1-3, the V gene TRBV7-9; TRBD1 matches 8 bases. V dropped 4 bases and J dropped 1; count of bases not matched to a gene: 9. Germline CDR1 is SEHNR and CDR2 is FQNEAQ (reference sequence). The CDR3 extends over 17 amino acids. The CDR3 spells CASSSPVRGQSGNTIYF. DNA for the CDR3: TGTGCCAGCAGCTCACCTGTCAGGGGGCAGTCTGGAAACACCATATATTTT.

This clone came up a few times. J is TRBJ1-2 and V is TRBV28; the match to TRBD1 covers 8 bases. Trimming removed 2 bases from V and 8 bases from J; junction bases left unmatched: 10. The CDR3 runs 15 residues. From germline, CDR1 is MDHEN and CDR2 SYDVKM. CDR3 sequence (DNA): TGTGCCAGCAGTTTAGCAGGACAGGGAGGTGAGGGCTACACCTTC. Translated, it gives CASSLAGQGGEGYTF.

The chain couples TRBV7-9 to TRBJ1-5, with TRBD1 matching 11 bases. Germline V gene lookup returns CDR1 SEHNR and CDR2 FQNEAQ (reference sequence). The trim removed 5 bases at V and 4 bases at J, leaving 7 bases unmatched. The CDR3 has 16 residues. The CDR3 sequence is CASSDTDRGPNQPQHF. The CDR3 DNA reads as TGTGCCAGCAGCGACACGGACAGGGGGCCTAATCAGCCCCAGCATTTT.

J is TRBJ2-5 and V is TRBV7-9; 9 positions agree with TRBD1. The V segment lost 5 bases and the J segment 5 bases; nucleotides outside the gene matches: 3. Germline CDR1 and CDR2: SEHNR and FQNEAQ (reference sequence). The CDR3 has 13 residues. DNA for the CDR3: TGTGCCAGCAGCCGAGACAGGGGGGAGACCCAGTACTTC. It translates to CASSRDRGETQYF.

V is TRBV19 and J is TRBJ2-1; 13 bases line up with TRBD2. Looked up from germline, CDR1 is LNHDA and CDR2 is SQIVND (reference sequence). The CDR3 extends over 16 amino acids. The trim removed 5 bases at V and 4 bases at J, leaving 5 bases unmatched. The DNA of the CDR3 is TGTGCCAGTAGTCAGAGACTAGCGGGAGGTTACAATGAGCAGTTCTTC. This gives the protein CASSQRLAGGYNEQFF.

This clone was seen a single time. The chain has TRBV11-2 and TRBJ1-1, with D unclear. The ends were cut back, 6 bases at V and 0 bases at J, with 5 bases in the middle. CDR1 and CDR2 from the germline V gene are SGHAT and FQNNGV. This CDR3 has 12 amino acids. This CDR3 is CASSHLNTEAFF. The CDR3 nucleotides read TGTGCCAGCAGTCACTTGAACACTGAAGCTTTCTTT.

The CDR3 here is CASSYVHGGRGETQYF. CDR3 in DNA: TGTGCCAGCAGTTATGTCCACGGGGGGCGAGGAGAGACCCAGTACTTC. The V and J genes are TRBV6-5 and TRBJ2-5; tentative D call: TRBD2 (7 bases). The CDR3 consists of 16 residues. CDR1 and CDR2 (germline): MNHEY, SVGAGI. Trimming cost V 3 bases and J 4 bases, with 18 bases left between them.

The rearrangement links TRBV19 to TRBJ1-2, with 7 bases fitting TRBD1. The CDR3 spans 16 residues. The trim removed 6 bases at V and 7 bases at J, leaving 17 bases unmatched. CDR1 is LNHDA and CDR2 is SQIVND in the germline V gene (reference sequence). The CDR3 loop is CASREQGRRMRGGYTF. CDR3 in DNA: TGTGCCAGTAGGGAACAGGGGAGGCGTATGCGGGGTGGCTACACCTTC.

This clone has a single count. This chain joins TRBV5-6 and TRBJ2-7, with 8 bases identical to TRBD1. J lost 2 bases, V lost 4 bases, and 8 bases had no gene match. This CDR3 spans 15 amino acids. Per germline, CDR1 SGHDT and CDR2 YYEEEE. The CDR3 protein is CASSVMTGAPYEQYF. The CDR3 DNA follows: TGTGCCAGCAGCGTTATGACAGGGGCCCCCTACGAGCAGTACTTC.